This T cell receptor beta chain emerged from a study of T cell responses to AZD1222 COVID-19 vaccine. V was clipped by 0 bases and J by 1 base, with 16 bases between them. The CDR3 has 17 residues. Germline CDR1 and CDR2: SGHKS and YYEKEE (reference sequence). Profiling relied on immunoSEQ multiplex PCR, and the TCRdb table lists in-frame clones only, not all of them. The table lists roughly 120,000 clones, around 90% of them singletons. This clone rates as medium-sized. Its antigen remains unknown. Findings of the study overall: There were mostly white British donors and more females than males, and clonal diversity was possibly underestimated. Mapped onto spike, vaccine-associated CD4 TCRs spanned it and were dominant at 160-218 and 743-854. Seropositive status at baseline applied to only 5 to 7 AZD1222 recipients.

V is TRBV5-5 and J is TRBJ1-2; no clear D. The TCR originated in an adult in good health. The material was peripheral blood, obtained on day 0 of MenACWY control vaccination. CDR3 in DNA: TGTGCCAGCAGCTTGGGGTGGGCGCCGAAGAATAACTATGGCTACACCTTC. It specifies CASSLGWAPKNNYGYTF.